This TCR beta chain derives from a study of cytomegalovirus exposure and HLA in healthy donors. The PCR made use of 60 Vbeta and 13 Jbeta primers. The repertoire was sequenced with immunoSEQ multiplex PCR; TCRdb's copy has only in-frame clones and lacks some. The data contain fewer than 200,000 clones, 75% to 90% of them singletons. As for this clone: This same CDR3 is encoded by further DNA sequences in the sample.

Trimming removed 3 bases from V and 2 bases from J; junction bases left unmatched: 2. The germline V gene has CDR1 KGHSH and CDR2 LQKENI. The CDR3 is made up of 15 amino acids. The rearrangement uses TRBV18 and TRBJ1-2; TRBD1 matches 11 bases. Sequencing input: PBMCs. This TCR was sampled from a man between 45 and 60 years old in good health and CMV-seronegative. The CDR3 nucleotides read TGTGCCAGCTCACCCGGACAGGGGGCCAACTATGGCTACACCTTC. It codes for CASSPGQGANYGYTF.